This T cell receptor (beta chain) originates from a study of patients and donors after allogeneic stem cell transplantation. TCRdb re-analysed the RT-PCR reads in MiXCR, keeping a single row per CDR3 protein. In the table there are about 200,000 distinct CDR3 sequences, around two fifths of which are singletons. This clonotype was seen a few times. V lost 2 bases and J 4 bases, leaving 5 bases between the germline ends. This CDR3 is 12 amino acids long. The germline CDR1 and CDR2 sequences are SNHLY and FYNNEI. J is TRBJ1-2 and V is TRBV2, with D uncertain. The sequencing sample was made of blood, either unsorted or a sorted T cell fraction (not recorded which). This receptor was obtained from a human donor who was either an allogeneic HSCT recipient or a stem cell or donor lymphocyte infusion donor (not recorded which). It is not recorded whose cells these are; they may come from a transplant donor. The CDR3 DNA reads TGTGCCAGCAGTGAAATGCCCTATGGCTACACCTTC. Residues: CASSEMPYGYTF.